This T cell receptor (beta chain) was profiled in a study of PD-1 blockade in classical Hodgkin lymphoma. Study outcomes and limitations: Diminished baseline TCR diversity has been reported in newly diagnosed patients relative to healthy donors. Patients who responded completely had about the same baseline diversity as newly diagnosed patients. Unlike CD8+ TCR diversity, which did not rise significantly by C4D1, CD4+ TCR diversity did.

Profiling relied on immunoSEQ multiplex PCR, and the TCRdb table lists in-frame clones only, not all of them. The sample has some 95,000 clones, 90% seen once. Comment on this clone: The antigen is unknown.

Germline V lookup: CDR1 SNHLY, CDR2 FYNNEI. Trimming at V came to 6 bases and at J to 3 bases, leaving 4 bases not matched to a gene. CDR3 length: 13 residues. The time point was: cycle 4 day 1 (C4D1), after around six weeks of nivolumab. After autologous stem cell transplantation all patients relapsed, and prior brentuximab vedotin exposure differed between cohorts. The chain carries TRBV2 and TRBJ2-5; TRBD2 aligns across 7 bases. The sample in question was peripheral blood mononuclear cells (PBMCs), obtained before the fourth cycle of nivolumab. This sequence was found in a human donor with classical Hodgkin lymphoma. The CDR3 region has the DNA TGTGCCAGCAGGGGAGCGGGGAAAGAGACCCAGTACTTC. Translating it yields CASRGAGKETQYF.